These 5 T cell receptor beta chains came from one sample sequenced in a study of identical twins. From the 5' RACE reads, TCRdb called clonotypes with MiXCR, one entry per CDR3 protein. The sample has roughly 750,000 distinct CDR3 sequences, 21% seen once. These data are also associated with another study on T cells expressing NK-cell markers.

Source material: PBMCs. The receptor source for this set is a woman in her late teens or twenties in good health.

The chain recombines TRBV5-1 with TRBJ2-1; unclear D gene. Germline CDR1 is SGHRS and CDR2 is YFSETQ. V gave up 4 bases and J gave up 5 bases, with 13 bases separating them. The CDR3 consists of 14 residues. Written as DNA, the CDR3 is TGCGCCAGCAGCCGCCCGGAATCCGACAATGAGCAGTTCTTC. Its translation is CASSRPESDNEQFF. Full variable domain (remainder filled in from reference TRBV5-1 and TRBJ2-1): KAGVTQTPRYLIKTRGQQVTLSCSPISGHRSVSWYQQTPGQGLQFLFEYFSETQRNKGNFPGRFSGRQFSNSRSEMNVSTLELGDSALYLCASSRPESDNEQFFGPGTRLTVL.

The chain joins TRBV6-2 or TRBV6-3 to TRBJ2-1, with D perhaps TRBD1 (5 bases). With 5 bases removed from V and 13 bases from J, the gap between germline ends came to 12 bases. The CDR3 extends over 11 amino acids. Germline lookup yields CDR1 MNHEY and CDR2 SVGEGT. CDR3 DNA sequence: TGTGCCAGCAGTACCCGACAGAGACAGTTCTTC. Residues: CASSTRQRQFF.

The rearrangement uses TRBV20-1 and TRBJ2-5; TRBD1 agrees at 8 bases. Germline assignment: CDR1 DFQATT and CDR2 SNEGSKA (reference sequence). The CDR3 totals 14 residues. V trimming: 1 base; J trimming: 5 bases; junction bases outside the gene matches: 6. Written as DNA, the CDR3 is TGCAGTGCTAGAGGCGGGACAGGAGCGGAGACCCAGTACTTC. Its protein is CSARGGTGAETQYF.

The sample holds a few counts of this clonotype. V is TRBV7-2 and J is TRBJ2-7; TRBD1 agrees at 9 bases. Germline CDR1 SGHTA, CDR2 FQGNSA. The CDR3 is 14 amino acids. J gave up 3 bases and V 5 bases, and 5 bases lay outside the gene matches. The CDR3 sequence is CASSVGQGVYEQYF. CDR3 DNA sequence: TGTGCCAGCAGCGTGGGACAGGGAGTCTACGAGCAGTACTTC. The whole variable domain, remainder taken from reference TRBV7-2 and TRBJ2-7, is GAGVSQSPSNKVTEKGKDVELRCDPISGHTALYWYRQSLGQGLEFLIYFQGNSAPDKSGLPSDRFSAERTGGSVSTLTIQRTQQEDSAVYLCASSVGQGVYEQYFGPGTRLTVT.

The V gene is TRBV20-1, the J gene TRBJ1-4; maybe TRBD1 (6 bases). Germline assignment: CDR1 DFQATT and CDR2 SNEGSKA (reference sequence). V was pared by 6 bases and J by 2 bases, with 10 bases between. The CDR3 length is 13 residues. CDR3 sequence reads: CSASGHTNEKLFF. As DNA, the CDR3 is TGCAGTGCGTCGGGACACACTAATGAAAAACTGTTTTTT.